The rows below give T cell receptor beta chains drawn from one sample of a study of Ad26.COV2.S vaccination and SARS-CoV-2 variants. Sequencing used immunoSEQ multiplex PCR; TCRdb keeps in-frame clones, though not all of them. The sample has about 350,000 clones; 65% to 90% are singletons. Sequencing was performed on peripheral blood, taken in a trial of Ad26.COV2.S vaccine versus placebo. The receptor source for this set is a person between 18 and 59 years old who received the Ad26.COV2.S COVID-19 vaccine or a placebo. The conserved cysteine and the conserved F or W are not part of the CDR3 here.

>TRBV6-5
ASRLGVFTDTQY
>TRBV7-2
ASSLGFLAGGRNIQY
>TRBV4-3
ASSREGQGAWGYT
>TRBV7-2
ASSLTHSSASTDTQY
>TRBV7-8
ASSLGSGALTGELF
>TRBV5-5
ASSSSPTSGSSYNEQF
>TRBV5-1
ASSLAGGPNEQY
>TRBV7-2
ASSLGPDRPYEQY
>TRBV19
ASSPGLSTDTQY
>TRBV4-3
ASSQGRERNYGYT
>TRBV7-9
ASSLVSEAF
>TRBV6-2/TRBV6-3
ASSYSASGGKETQY
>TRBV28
ASSFTSGVNYGYT
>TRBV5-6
ASSLIRQTSDEQY
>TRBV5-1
ASSYRPGRDEQF
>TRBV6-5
ASSRDEIRTGELF
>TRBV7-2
ASSLGLAAYNEQF
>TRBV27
ASSFSRQFEAF
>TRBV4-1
ASRAGRGGNTEAF
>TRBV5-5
ASNLVRGYTEAF
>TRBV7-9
ASSSTDGNTIY
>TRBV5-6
ASATGDVLSNYGYT
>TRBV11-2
ASSLAGPLTGELF
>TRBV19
ASSMGWTSGNEQF
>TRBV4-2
ASSPGGTGELF
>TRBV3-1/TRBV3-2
ASNHRGSGAYNEQF
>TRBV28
ASSLGGSRDTQY
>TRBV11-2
ASSSYPIPGQNTEAF
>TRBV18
ASSPQDEVGGSPLH
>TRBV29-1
SVEVWDSRNYGYT
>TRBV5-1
ASRRTSGGAYNEQF
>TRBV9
ASSVGSGLSYEQY
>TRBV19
ASSISKGDQPQH
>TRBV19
ASSIVGGANVLT
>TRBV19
ASSWASGTVSNQPQH
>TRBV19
ASSLGISGHYNEQF
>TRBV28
ASSSSMGLGGTGELF
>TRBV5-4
ASSFGQPTDTQY
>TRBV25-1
ASSTGTRETQY
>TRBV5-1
ASSLWAGGRETQY
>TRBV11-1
ASSLRDAEAF
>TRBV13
ASRKQGASYEQY
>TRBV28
ASSSQPDSKNIQY
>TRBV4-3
ASSLSGTGPYGSGYT
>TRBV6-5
ASRDLDRTQY
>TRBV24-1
ATSPSGPEGTGELF
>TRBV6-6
ASSYARDQPQH
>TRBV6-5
ASSRGVESAHEQF
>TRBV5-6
ASSSQASNSYNEQF
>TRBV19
ASSIQGLAPSYNEQF
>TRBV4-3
ASSQDAWDRSSYEQY
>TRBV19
ASSIYEKLF
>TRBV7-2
ASSLVPDTQY